This is a list of T cell receptor beta chains from one sample in a study of identical twins. TCRdb re-called the 5' RACE reads through MiXCR, storing one row per CDR3 protein. This sample has about 200,000 distinct CDR3 sequences, with more than 15% found just once. The sample was also linked to a second study, of T cells expressing NK-cell markers.

The material sequenced was CD8+ T cells sorted from blood. All receptors derive from a woman aged 18-29 years in good health. The CDR3 runs from the conserved cysteine through the conserved F or W. Fields, in order: V gene, J gene, clone size, D gene, CDR3 DNA, CDR3 protein. A D gene is named only where the DNA matches it firmly. Size is omitted from some rows. Given values are once, few, many or a class for expanded clones.

TRBV12-3/TRBV12-4,TRBJ2-1,few,.,TGTGCCAGCAGTCCCACCTATGAGCAGTTCTTC,CASSPTYEQFF
TRBV6-5,TRBJ2-2,.,TRBD2,TGTGCCAGCAGTTTTACTAGCGGGGTGACCGGGGAGCTGTTTTTT,CASSFTSGVTGELFF
TRBV12-3/TRBV12-4,TRBJ2-4,.,TRBD2,TGTGCCAGCAGTTCCTTGACTAGCGAGTCCAAAAACATTCAGTACTTC,CASSSLTSESKNIQYF
TRBV11-2,TRBJ2-7,.,.,TGTGCCAGCAGCGTTCCTACAGGGATGGGGACGGCTAAACCCTACGAGCAGTACTTC,CASSVPTGMGTAKPYEQYF
TRBV20-1,TRBJ1-4,.,.,TGCAGTGCCCCAAGACACTTAAACAGGGAATCGCAAAAACTGTTTTTT,CSAPRHLNRESQKLFF
TRBV27,TRBJ1-1,medium-sized,.,TGTGCCAGCAGTTCGACAGGACCGAACACTGAAGCTTTCTTT,CASSSTGPNTEAFF
TRBV29-1,TRBJ2-1,few,.,TGCAGCGTCGTAGAGTGGGATGAGCAGTTCTTC,CSVVEWDEQFF
TRBV27,TRBJ2-7,large,.,TGTGCCAGCAGCCAGGGGACACAGGAGCAGTACTTC,CASSQGTQEQYF
TRBV5-1,TRBJ1-1,.,.,TGCGCCAGCAGCTTTTTCCCTGGGGGGACTGAAGCTTTCTTT,CASSFFPGGTEAFF
TRBV11-1,TRBJ2-6,.,.,TGTGCCAGCAGTCCACCGTGGGGCGAGAGGGGTTCAGGGGCCAACGTCCTGACTTTC,CASSPPWGERGSGANVLTF
TRBV15,TRBJ2-7,.,TRBD2,TGTGCCACCAGCAGAGTCCCGGCGGGAGGGAGGCACGAGCAGTACTTC,CATSRVPAGGRHEQYF
TRBV10-3,TRBJ1-1,few,.,TGTGCCATCAGTGGTGCAGGAGATATGAACACTGAAGCTTTCTTT,CAISGAGDMNTEAFF
TRBV7-9,TRBJ2-7,.,.,TGTGCCAGCAGCTCCGGCGCGTCTAGCGCTCCCGAGCAGTACTTC,CASSSGASSAPEQYF
TRBV30,TRBJ2-1,few,TRBD1,TGTGCCTGGAGTGTAGGCAGGGGGAGCTCCTACAATGAGCAGTTCTTC,CAWSVGRGSSYNEQFF
TRBV9,TRBJ2-7,.,.,TGTGCCAGCAGCGGACAGGCATCCTACGACGAGCAGTACTTC,CASSGQASYDEQYF
TRBV2,TRBJ2-3,.,TRBD2,TGTGCCAGCAGTGAAGGGCTAGCGGGGACAGATACGCAGTATTTT,CASSEGLAGTDTQYF
TRBV2,TRBJ2-5,few,TRBD1,TGTGCCAGCAAGGGACAGCGGGAGACCCAGTACTTC,CASKGQRETQYF
TRBV12-3/TRBV12-4,TRBJ2-5,.,.,TGTGCCAGCAGTTTTCGGGTGGAAGAGACCCAGTACTTC,CASSFRVEETQYF
TRBV11-3,TRBJ2-1,.,.,TGTGCCAGCAGGGGCGGCCAGCACAATGAGCAGTTCTTC,CASRGGQHNEQFF
TRBV7-8,TRBJ2-3,few,.,TGTGCCAGCAGCTCGCTCGACCTCTCCAGCACAGATACGCAGTATTTT,CASSSLDLSSTDTQYF
TRBV7-9,TRBJ1-6,few,.,TGTGCCAGCAGCTCCCCCGGTTGGGATTCACCCCTCCACTTT,CASSSPGWDSPLHF
TRBV9,TRBJ2-7,.,.,TGTGCCAGCAGCGGGTTTAGGGACTCCTACGAGCAGTACTTC,CASSGFRDSYEQYF
TRBV5-8,TRBJ1-1,.,.,TGTGCCAGCAGCTTCGCGGTCCTGAACACTGAAGCTTTCTTT,CASSFAVLNTEAFF
TRBV6-2/TRBV6-3,TRBJ2-5,.,.,TGTGCCAGCAGCACTAGAACCCGGGAGACCCAGTACTTC,CASSTRTRETQYF
TRBV19,TRBJ2-2,.,TRBD2,TGTGCCAGTAGCGCTAGCGGGATCACCGGGGAGCTGTTTTTT,CASSASGITGELFF
TRBV6-1,TRBJ2-3,few,TRBD2,TGTGCCAGCAAACTAGCGGTATCAGATACGCAGTATTTT,CASKLAVSDTQYF
TRBV12-3/TRBV12-4,TRBJ2-3,.,.,TGTGCCAGCAGCCGGGGGGACAGGCTTAGCACAGATACGCAGTATTTT,CASSRGDRLSTDTQYF
TRBV12-3/TRBV12-4,TRBJ2-5,.,.,TGTGCCAGCAGCCACCCTCAGGGAGGACAAGAGACCCAGTACTTC,CASSHPQGGQETQYF
TRBV7-9,TRBJ2-7,.,TRBD1,TGTGCCAGCAGCTCGGGACAGAGCTCCTACGAGCAGTACTTC,CASSSGQSSYEQYF
TRBV24-1,TRBJ1-1,.,.,TGTGCCACCAGTGCGGGTTTCGGCACTGAAGCTTTCTTT,CATSAGFGTEAFF
TRBV11-2,TRBJ1-1,few,.,TGTGCCAGCAGCCCCGTGGAGTGGAACACTGAAGCTTTCTTT,CASSPVEWNTEAFF
TRBV7-9,TRBJ2-2,.,TRBD1,TGTGCCAGCAGCGACCTATGGGACAGGGGATTTACCGGGGAGCTGTTTTTT,CASSDLWDRGFTGELFF